In this sample, the clone carrying this T cell receptor (beta chain) turned up a few times. Its matching antigen is unknown. This entry belongs to a study of T cell responses to AZD1222 COVID-19 vaccine. Study-wide results and limits: Sampling captured repertoires only after the peak T cell response. Most donors were white British, females outnumbered males, and clonal diversity was possibly underestimated.

In germline, CDR1 is SGHNT, CDR2 YYREEE (reference sequence). This CDR3 is built from 11 residues. V lost 4 bases to trimming and J lost 9 bases, with 10 bases between them. The method was immunoSEQ multiplex PCR; TCRdb's version includes in-frame clones alone and lacks a portion of them. The sample has about 170,000 clones; approximately 90% are singletons. The sequenced sample was peripheral blood, obtained 28 days after the second AZD1222 dose. This chain joins TRBV5-4 and TRBJ1-2; D perhaps matches TRBD1 (5 bases). The origin of this receptor is an adult who received the AZD1222 COVID-19 vaccine. The CDR3 nucleotides are TGTGCCAGCAGCCCCGGGACGAGCTACACCTTC. Translating it yields CASSPGTSYTF.